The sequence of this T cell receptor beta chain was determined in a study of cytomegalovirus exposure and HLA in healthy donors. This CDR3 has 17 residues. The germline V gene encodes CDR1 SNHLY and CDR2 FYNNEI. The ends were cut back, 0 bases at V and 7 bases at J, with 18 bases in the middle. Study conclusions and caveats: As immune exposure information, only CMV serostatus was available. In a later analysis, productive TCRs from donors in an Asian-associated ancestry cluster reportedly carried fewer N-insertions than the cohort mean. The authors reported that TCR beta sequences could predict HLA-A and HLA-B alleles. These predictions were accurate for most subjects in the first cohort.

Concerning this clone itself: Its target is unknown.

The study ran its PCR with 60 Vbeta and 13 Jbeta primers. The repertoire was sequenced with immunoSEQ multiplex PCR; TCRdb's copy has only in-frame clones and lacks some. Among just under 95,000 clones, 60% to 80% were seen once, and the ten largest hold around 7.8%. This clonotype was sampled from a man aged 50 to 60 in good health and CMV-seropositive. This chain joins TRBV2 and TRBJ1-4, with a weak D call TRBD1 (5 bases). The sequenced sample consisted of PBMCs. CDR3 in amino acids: CASSEARLQGQGEKLFF. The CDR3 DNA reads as TGTGCCAGCAGTGAAGCCAGGCTGCAGGGTCAGGGTGAAAAACTGTTTTTT.